The 13 T cell receptor beta chains in this list originate from one sample, sequenced in a study of CD8+CD57+ T cells in acquired aplastic anemia listed by TCRdb under 2018. The data were produced on an Illumina HiSeq 2000. TCR beta VDJ combination and CDR3 sequence profiling used genomic DNA as the template. TCRdb reworked the public reads: Q25 trimming with fastp, MiXCR clone assembly, productive beta chains retained. When rows share a CDR3 protein, they turn into one entry using the most common DNA and genes. In this sample the table shows roughly 170,000 distinct CDR3 sequences, about three fifths of which occur a single time. Together, the top ten hold 45% of the sample. The material sequenced was sorted CD4+, CD8+, or CD8+CD57+ T cells (not recorded which) from PBMCs. Receptor source: a human donor in good health.

This clonotype was observed a handful of times. The chain uses TRBV30 and TRBJ1-1, with D perhaps matching TRBD1 (6 bases). Trimming shortened V by 0 bases and J by 4 bases, and 9 bases separated the two germline ends. Looked up from germline, CDR1 is GTSNPN and CDR2 is SVGIG (reference sequence). The CDR3 runs to 13 residues. Here the CDR3 DNA reads TGTGCCTGGAGTGTAGGGGGAGGCACTGAAGCTTTCTTT. This gives the protein CAWSVGGGTEAFF.

This clonotype was recorded a few times. Just one base apart from a much larger clone, this may be a read error. The chain has TRBV12-3 or TRBV12-4 and TRBJ2-5, with 7 positions matching TRBD2. V gave up 3 bases and J gave up 3 bases; unmatched junction bases: 7. The length of the CDR3 is 15 residues. The CDR3 protein is CASSFASGEKETQYF. The CDR3 nucleotides read TGTGCCAGCAGTTTCGCCAGCGGGGAAAAAGAGACCCAGTACTTC.

This clonotype appeared once. This sequence joins TRBV15 and TRBJ2-2, with D uncertain. The V gene's germline CDR1 is LNHNV and CDR2 YYDKDF (reference sequence). Trimming left V 3 bases short and J 5 bases short, with 7 bases between. The CDR3 length is 13 residues. CDR3 region: CATSRPLTGELFF. For the CDR3, the DNA is TGTGCCACCAGCAGGCCCCTGACCGGGGAGCTGTTTTTT.

This clonotype was picked up a small number of times. The chain uses TRBV19 and TRBJ2-7, with unresolved D. Trimming left V 6 bases short and J 5 bases short, with 14 bases between. The CDR3 is 13 residues long. Germline V CDR1 and CDR2: LNHDA, SQIVND (reference sequence). Written as DNA, the CDR3 is TGTGCCAGTAGCCCCGTGCCACGCAACGAGCAGTACTTC. It translates to CASSPVPRNEQYF.

The chain is built from TRBV19 and TRBJ1-1; tentative D call: TRBD1 (5 bases). The CDR3 totals 15 residues. Trimming removed 3 bases at V and 2 bases at J, with 13 bases between. CDR1 is LNHDA and CDR2 is SQIVND in the germline V gene (reference sequence). The CDR3: CASSIVPGLNTEAFF. CDR3 DNA sequence: TGTGCCAGTAGTATCGTGCCAGGGCTTAACACTGAAGCTTTCTTT.

This chain joins TRBV20-1 and TRBJ1-5; 9 nucleotides match TRBD1. V lost 6 bases, J lost 7 bases, and 7 bases stayed unmatched. The CDR3 is 13 amino acids. Germline assignment: CDR1 DFQATT and CDR2 SNEGSKA (reference sequence). CDR3 residues: CSALIQGAQPQHF. The CDR3 bases are TGCAGTGCACTGATACAGGGGGCCCAGCCCCAGCATTTT.

V is TRBV5-4 and J is TRBJ2-7; D possibly corresponds to TRBD2 (6 bases). V lost 4 bases and J lost 3, with 17 bases in between. Looked up from germline, CDR1 is SGHNT and CDR2 is YYREEE (reference sequence). The CDR3 spans 15 residues. The chain's CDR3 is CASSPPGDGDYEQYF. CDR3 in DNA: TGTGCCAGCAGCCCACCGGGGGACGGCGACTACGAGCAGTACTTC. Full variable domain (outside the CDR3, taken from reference TRBV5-4 and TRBJ2-7): ETGVTQSPTHLIKTRGQQVTLRCSSQSGHNTVSWYQQALGQGPQFIFQYYREEENGRGNFPPRFSGLQFPNYSSELNVNALELDDSALYLCASSPPGDGDYEQYFGPGTRLTVT.

This clonotype was observed a few times. The CDR3 spells CATSDLYQGGETDTQYF. CDR3 bases: TGTGCCACCAGTGATTTATACCAGGGAGGCGAGACAGATACGCAGTATTTT. The gene calls are TRBV24-1 and TRBJ2-3; tentative D call: TRBD2 (6 bases). From germline, CDR1 is KGHDR and CDR2 SFDVKD. This CDR3 spans 17 amino acids. With 1 base removed from V and 3 bases from J, the gap between germline ends came to 16 bases.

This chain links TRBV5-1 with TRBJ2-7; TRBD2 agrees at 12 bases. Germline CDR1 reads SGHRS; CDR2 reads YFSETQ. CDR3 size: 15 residues. With 1 base clipped from V and 4 bases from J, the junction kept 3 bases outside the gene matches. The CDR3 sequence: CASSLRLAGGYEQYF. In DNA form, the CDR3 reads TGCGCCAGCAGCTTGAGGCTAGCGGGAGGGTACGAGCAGTACTTC.

To note about this clonotype: At one boundary the junction diverges from the germline segment, which might be a read error. The chain is built from TRBV5-5 and TRBJ1-1; D might be TRBD1 (5 bases). CDR3 size: 13 residues. Germline V gene data show CDR1 as SGHKS and CDR2 as YYEKEE (reference sequence). The CDR3 loop reads CASSPQEDTEAFF. The DNA of the CDR3 is TGCGCCAGCAGCCCACAGGAGGACACTGAAGCTTTCTTT.

This clonotype was observed once. The chain uses TRBV9 and TRBJ2-3; no clear D. V lost 1 base to trimming and J lost 4 bases, with 13 bases between them. This CDR3 is 15 amino acids long. Germline V gene data show CDR1 as SGDLS and CDR2 as YYNGEE. The CDR3 region has the DNA TGTGCCAGCAGCGTAACCCCGGCAGCCCCAGATACGCAGTATTTT. Translating it yields CASSVTPAAPDTQYF.

In its sample, this clonotype was seen many times. The V and J genes are TRBV9 and TRBJ1-2, with D possibly matching TRBD1 (5 bases). The CDR3 loop spans 17 amino acids. The V gene's germline CDR1 is SGDLS and CDR2 YYNGEE. V lost 0 bases and J lost 2, with 17 bases in between. Here the CDR3 reads CASSVGSGGGSNYGYTF. The CDR3 DNA is TGTGCCAGCAGCGTAGGTTCCGGTGGGGGTTCGAACTATGGCTACACCTTC.

This clonotype came up many times. The chain carries TRBV19 and TRBJ2-1; no firm D call. Germline V gene lookup returns CDR1 LNHDA and CDR2 SQIVND (reference sequence). The V end was cut by 3 bases, the J end by 5 bases, with 11 bases between. The CDR3 consists of 14 residues. The CDR3 region has the DNA TGTGCCAGTAGTATGATCGGCGGCAACAATGAGCAGTTCTTC. Amino acid sequence: CASSMIGGNNEQFF.